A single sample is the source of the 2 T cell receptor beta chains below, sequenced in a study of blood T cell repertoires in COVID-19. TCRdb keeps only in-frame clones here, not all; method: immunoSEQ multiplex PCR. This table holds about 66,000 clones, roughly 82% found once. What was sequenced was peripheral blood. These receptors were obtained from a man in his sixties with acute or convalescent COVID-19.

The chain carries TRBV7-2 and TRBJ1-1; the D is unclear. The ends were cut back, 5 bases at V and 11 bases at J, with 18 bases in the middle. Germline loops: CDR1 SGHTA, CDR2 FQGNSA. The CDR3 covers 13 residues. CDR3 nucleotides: TGTGCCAGCAGCGCGGGAGGGCATTTAACGGCTTTCTTT. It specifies CASSAGGHLTAFF.

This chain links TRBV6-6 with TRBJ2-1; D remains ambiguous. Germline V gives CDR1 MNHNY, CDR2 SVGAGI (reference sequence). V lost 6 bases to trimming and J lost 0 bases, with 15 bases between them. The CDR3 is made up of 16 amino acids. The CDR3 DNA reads TGTGCCAGCAGCCCACGACTCCGAAGCTCCTACAATGAGCAGTTCTTC. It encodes CASSPRLRSSYNEQFF.